Each of the 18 T cell receptor beta chains below was sequenced from the same sample in a study of T cell repertoires in cytomegalovirus infection. TCRdb redid the calling of the reads with MiXCR, one entry per CDR3 protein. This sample yields 200,000 to 300,000 distinct CDR3 sequences, of which roughly 13% are seen a single time; around 8.8% belongs to the top ten. Sequences were obtained from PBMCs. The receptors were sampled from a human donor in good health (CMV status not recorded). Some clones in this sample may be carry-over from other donors' samples.

This clonotype occurred many times. The rearrangement links TRBV25-1 to TRBJ2-2; TRBD1 aligns across 11 bases. Unmatched junction bases numbered 9, after V lost 8 bases and J lost 7 bases. Germline loops: CDR1 MGHDK, CDR2 SYGVNS. This CDR3 region has 15 residues. The CDR3 is CASLSDRGLVGELFF. The CDR3 nucleotides read TGTGCCAGCCTTTCGGACAGGGGGCTTGTCGGGGAGCTGTTTTTT.

This clonotype has a handful of counts. V gene TRBV7-6 combines with J gene TRBJ2-1, with 14 positions matching TRBD2. Germline V gives CDR1 SGHVS, CDR2 FNYEAQ. The V gene end was trimmed by 5 bases and the J gene end by 2 bases; junction bases not matched to a gene: 2. This CDR3 is built from 16 residues. The CDR3 sequence: CASSATSGGAYNEQFF. The CDR3, as DNA: TGTGCCAGCAGCGCGACTAGCGGGGGGGCCTACAATGAGCAGTTCTTC.

There are a few counts of this clonotype. The chain has TRBV28 and TRBJ1-6; D remains unclear. This CDR3 is 12 amino acids long. Trimming removed 3 bases at V and 9 bases at J, with 6 bases between. CDR1 is MDHEN, CDR2 SYDVKM, per germline. The CDR3 is CASSFFGSPLHF. As DNA, the CDR3 is TGTGCCAGCAGTTTTTTCGGTTCACCCCTCCACTTT.

In the case of this clonotype: A much bigger clone sits one base away, suggesting this may be a read error. The chain joins TRBV7-9 to TRBJ1-1; no clear D. Per germline, CDR1 SEHNR and CDR2 FQNEAQ (reference sequence). Trimming stripped 1 base from V and 3 bases from J, with 3 bases between. This CDR3 comprises 12 residues. The CDR3 DNA reads as TGTGCCAGCAGCTTAGACTACACTGAAGCTTTCTTT. Translation gives CASSLDYTEAFF.

This clonotype was seen a handful of times. In DNA, the CDR3 is TGTGCCAGCAGTAATTCCAGGGGTGTTGCCTATGGCTACACCTTC. This translates into CASSNSRGVAYGYTF. V and J are TRBV5-4 and TRBJ1-2; a weak D match, TRBD1 (6 bases). V shed 5 bases and J shed 4 bases, with 18 bases lying between them. There are 15 residues in the CDR3. Germline V gives CDR1 SGHNT, CDR2 YYREEE (reference sequence).

This clonotype was detected ten times or more. This chain links TRBV7-9 with TRBJ1-1; no clear D. Germline V gene data show CDR1 as SEHNR and CDR2 as FQNEAQ (reference sequence). Trimming removed 2 bases at V and 8 bases at J, with 9 bases between. There are 12 residues in the CDR3. CDR3 nucleotide sequence: TGTGCCAGCAGCTTACCCGGGAACGAAGCTTTCTTT. It yields the protein CASSLPGNEAFF.

At least ten counts were recorded for this clonotype. As DNA, the CDR3 is TGTGCCAGCAGCAGGGACACCAACACTGAAGCTTTCTTT. As protein: CASSRDTNTEAFF. The chain links TRBV11-2 to TRBJ1-1, with a tentative D call TRBD1 (6 bases). Trimming left V 5 bases short and J 2 bases short, with 9 bases between. The germline V gene encodes CDR1 SGHAT and CDR2 FQNNGV. This CDR3 is built from 13 residues. Full variable domain (missing parts from reference TRBV11-2 and TRBJ1-1): EAGVAQSPRYKIIEKRQSVAFWCNPISGHATLYWYQQILGQGPKLLIQFQNNGVVDDSQLPKDRFSAERLKGVDSTLKIQPAKLEDSAVYLCASSRDTNTEAFFGQGTRLTVV.

This clonotype was counted many times. The CDR3, as DNA: TGTGCCACAAGGTCTAGCACAGATACGCAGTATTTT. Protein sequence: CATRSSTDTQYF. This sequence joins TRBV6-1 and TRBJ2-3; D gene unclear. V was trimmed by 10 bases and J by 0 bases, leaving 8 bases between them. CDR3 length: 12 amino acids. Per germline, CDR1 MNHNS and CDR2 SASEGT.

This clonotype occurred many times. V is TRBV7-3 and J is TRBJ2-2; D is ambiguous. Germline V CDR1 and CDR2: SGHTA, FQGTGA. Trimming shortened V by 5 bases and J by 3 bases, and 7 bases separated the two germline ends. The length of the CDR3 is 13 residues. CDR3 nucleotide sequence: TGTGCCAGCAGCCAGCTACACACCGGGGAGCTGTTTTTT. Translated, it gives CASSQLHTGELFF. Filled out from reference TRBV7-3 and TRBJ2-2, the complete variable domain reads GAGVSQTPSNKVTEKGKYVELRCDPISGHTALYWYRQSLGQGPEFLIYFQGTGAADDSGLPNDRFFAVRPEGSVSTLKIQRTERGDSAVYLCASSQLHTGELFFGEGSRLTVL.

The chain recombines TRBV5-6 with TRBJ2-3; 9 bases match TRBD1. The germline gives CDR1 SGHDT, CDR2 YYEEEE. This CDR3 contains 17 residues. The V and J ends lost 1 base and 2 bases, in that order; junction bases with no gene match: 8. CDR3 DNA: TGTGCCAGCAGCTTGTCCTGGACAGGGGATCCCACAGATACGCAGTATTTT. This translates into CASSLSWTGDPTDTQYF.

This clonotype occurred a few times. The CDR3 reads CSGVLAEDLGQYF. The CDR3 bases are TGCAGCGGCGTACTAGCGGAGGATTTAGGGCAGTACTTC. The chain links TRBV29-1 to TRBJ2-7; 8 bases align to TRBD2. This CDR3 has 13 residues. CDR1 and CDR2 from the germline V gene are SQVTM and ANQGSEA. The V segment lost 7 bases and the J segment 9 bases; nucleotides outside the gene matches: 14.

The chain couples TRBV29-1 to TRBJ2-2, with 9 bases aligning to TRBD1. CDR1 SQVTM and CDR2 ANQGSEA come from the germline V gene. The CDR3 consists of 15 residues. The V segment lost 5 bases and the J segment 3 bases; nucleotides outside the gene matches: 7. CDR3 bases: TGCAGCGTTACACTAGACAGGGGGGACACCGGGGAGCTGTTTTTT. Translating it yields CSVTLDRGDTGELFF.

This chain joins TRBV20-1 and TRBJ1-1, with unresolved D. The ends were cut back, 3 bases at V and 0 bases at J, with 8 bases in the middle. CDR3 length: 13 residues. Germline CDR1 DFQATT, CDR2 SNEGSKA (reference sequence). CDR3 sequence: CSASPGLNTEAFF. The CDR3 DNA sequence: TGCAGTGCTAGTCCAGGTCTGAACACTGAAGCTTTCTTT.

This clonotype was detected ten times or more. This sequence joins TRBV12-3 or TRBV12-4 and TRBJ1-6; D is ambiguous. V was cut by 1 base and J by 0 bases, with 10 bases left in between. The CDR3 has 17 residues. CDR3: CASSLGWGSSYNSPLHF. CDR3 DNA sequence: TGTGCCAGCAGTTTAGGTTGGGGAAGCTCCTATAATTCACCCCTCCACTTT.

This clonotype was seen at least ten times. The chain is built from TRBV7-9 and TRBJ2-7, with 10 nucleotides matching TRBD1. V shed 4 bases, J shed 3 bases, and the junction held 9 bases outside the gene matches. This CDR3 region has 16 residues. The germline gives CDR1 SEHNR, CDR2 FQNEAQ (reference sequence). The chain's CDR3 is CASSSYRDRGVYEQYF. The CDR3 nucleotides are TGTGCCAGCAGCTCATACCGGGACAGGGGCGTCTACGAGCAGTACTTC.

This clonotype turned up a few times. Here the CDR3 DNA reads TGTGCCAGCAGTTACACACCAGTCGCCCTTTACAATGAGCAGTTCTTC. Translation gives CASSYTPVALYNEQFF. The chain carries TRBV6-2 or TRBV6-3 and TRBJ2-1, with unresolved D. V lost 2 bases and J 4 bases, leaving 15 bases between the germline ends. The CDR3 extends over 16 amino acids. Germline V CDR1 and CDR2: MNHEY, SVGEGT.

This rearrangement joins TRBV14 to TRBJ2-7; 8 nucleotides match TRBD1. J was trimmed by 5 bases and V by 5 bases; bases with no gene match: 14. The CDR3 extends over 16 amino acids. Germline CDR1 is SGHDN and CDR2 is FVKESK. Written as DNA, the CDR3 is TGTGCCAGCAGCAACTTCCGCGAGACAGGGGTCGACGAGCAGTACTTC. As protein: CASSNFRETGVDEQYF.

This clonotype has only a few counts. This could be a read error, since a much larger clone is one nucleotide away. V usage is TRBV28 and J usage is TRBJ2-1; TRBD2 matches 14 bases. The CDR3 has 15 amino acids. Trimming at V came to 3 bases and at J to 9 bases, leaving 4 bases not matched to a gene. Germline CDR1 reads MDHEN; CDR2 reads SYDVKM. In nucleotides, the CDR3 is TGTGCCAGCAGTTTGGGACTAGCGGGAGCTGCTGAGCAGTTCTTC. It translates to CASSLGLAGAAEQFF.